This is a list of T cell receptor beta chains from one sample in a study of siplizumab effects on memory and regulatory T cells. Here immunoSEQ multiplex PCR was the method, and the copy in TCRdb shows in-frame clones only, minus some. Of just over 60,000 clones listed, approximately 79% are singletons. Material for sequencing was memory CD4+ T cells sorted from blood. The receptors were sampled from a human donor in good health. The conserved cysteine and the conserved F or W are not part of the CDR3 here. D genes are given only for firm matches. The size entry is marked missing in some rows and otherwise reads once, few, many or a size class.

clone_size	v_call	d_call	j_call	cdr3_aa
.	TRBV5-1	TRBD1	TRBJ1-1	ASSVGTGEAF
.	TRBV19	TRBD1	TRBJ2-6	ASGDRHSGANVLT
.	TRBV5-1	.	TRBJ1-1	ASSLVQDGGTEAF
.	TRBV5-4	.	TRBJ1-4	ASSFSGPGEKLF
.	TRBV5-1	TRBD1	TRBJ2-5	ASSYDRVSETQY
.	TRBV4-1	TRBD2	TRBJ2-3	ASSRTGTRTTDTQY
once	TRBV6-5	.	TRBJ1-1	ASSYRRRDEEAF
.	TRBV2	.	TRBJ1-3	ASSYGESSGNTIY
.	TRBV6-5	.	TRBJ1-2	ASSYYGYGYT
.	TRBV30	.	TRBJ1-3	ACSSGGNTIY
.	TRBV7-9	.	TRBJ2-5	ASSLRGEQETQY
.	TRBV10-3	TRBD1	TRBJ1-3	AIKAGTGEGGNTIY
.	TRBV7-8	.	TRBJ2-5	ASSFTDLQETQY
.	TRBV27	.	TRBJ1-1	ASLGNSGTEAF
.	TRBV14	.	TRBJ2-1	ASSPQAGQVGHEQF
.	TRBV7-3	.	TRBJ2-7	ASSLSTGYEQY
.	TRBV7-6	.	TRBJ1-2	ASSFSDINYGYT
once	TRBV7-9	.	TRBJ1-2	ASSRTENYGYT
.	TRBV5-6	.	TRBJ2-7	ASSGGRAYEQY
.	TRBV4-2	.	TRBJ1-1	ASSQDLSMNTEAF
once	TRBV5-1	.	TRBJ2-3	ASSRTIRDHPTDTQY
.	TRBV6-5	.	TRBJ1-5	ASSYSKVNQPQH
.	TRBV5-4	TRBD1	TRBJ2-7	ASSRKTGGEYEQY
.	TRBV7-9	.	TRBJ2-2	ASSLAGGRTGELF
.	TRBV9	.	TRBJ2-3	ASSPRVVEDTQY
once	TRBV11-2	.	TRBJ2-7	ASSDRRTSSYEQY
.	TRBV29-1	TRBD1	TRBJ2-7	SVGEGQGAIEQY
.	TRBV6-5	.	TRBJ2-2	ASREFLTGELF
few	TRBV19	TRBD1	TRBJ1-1	ASTQGALNTEAF
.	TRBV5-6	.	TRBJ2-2	ASSWGANTGELF
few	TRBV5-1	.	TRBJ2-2	ASSNLVVAGELF